The T cell receptor (beta chain) described here comes from a study of shared clonotypes between healthy human individuals. Germline CDR1 and CDR2: SGHAT and FQNNGV. J gave up 0 bases and V 4 bases, and 12 bases lay outside the gene matches. The CDR3 loop spans 19 amino acids. Remarks on this clone: Its matching antigen is unknown.

Study findings and constraints: For sorted subsets, rarefaction showed incomplete sequencing despite large depth. What naive subsets generally showed was a larger estimated richness than memory subsets showed.

Nashville, Tennessee was home to all donors, each a Caucasian adult. Genomic DNA from each subset was divided evenly over several immunoSEQ plates. The method was immunoSEQ multiplex PCR; TCRdb's version includes in-frame clones alone and lacks a portion of them. The repertoire holds about 2.4 million clones, approximately 94% seen once, with over 0.12% in the top ten. This clonotype was obtained from a man aged 18 to 30 in good health. The rearrangement joins TRBV11-2 to TRBJ2-6, with 7 bases identical to TRBD2. The sequencing sample was made of naive CD4+ T cells sorted from blood. Noted subset: CD45RA+ positively selected. The CDR3 region has the DNA TGTGCCAGCAGCTCCGTCGCTAAAGCGGGACCCTCTGGGGCCAACGTCCTGACTTTC. Encoded protein: CASSSVAKAGPSGANVLTF.